This T cell receptor beta chain derives from a study of tumour-infiltrating T cells in Burkitt lymphoma. About the study: Survival, overall and progression-free, tracked with productive clonality.

Some clones are missing from TCRdb's copy, which holds only in-frame ones; the method was immunoSEQ multiplex PCR. Of thousands of clones listed, roughly a sixth are singletons. V lost 3 bases to trimming and J lost 2 bases, with 6 bases between them. The CDR3 runs 13 residues. Germline V lookup: CDR1 SGHTA, CDR2 FQGNSA. The source is a human donor with diffuse large B-cell lymphoma. J is TRBJ2-3 and V is TRBV7-2; D unresolved. Sequencing input: tumor tissue. Here the CDR3 DNA reads TGTGCCAGCAGCTTGCTAGACACAGATACGCAGTATTTT. Protein product: CASSLLDTDTQYF.